Each of the 30 T cell receptor beta chains below was sequenced from the same sample in a study of blood T cell repertoires in COVID-19 (dated by TCRdb to the early 2020s). Library method: the immunoSEQ multiplex PCR assay. The immuneACCESS repertoire file appears here via TCRdb, limited to in-frame rearrangements. These files lack a portion of the clones; in checked studies, under half of the deficit traces to unresolved V genes, and the cause of the others is not known. Here the sample has about 380,000 clones; 81% occur a single time. In total, the top ten clones hold 1.1% of the sample. The sequenced sample consisted of peripheral blood. The receptors were gathered from a human donor with acute or convalescent COVID-19. The donor label of this sample is uncertain.

This sequence joins TRBV27 and TRBJ2-7; D possibly corresponds to TRBD2 (6 bases). Germline lookup yields CDR1 MNHEY and CDR2 SMNVEV (reference sequence). Trimming removed 7 bases at V and 6 bases at J, with 16 bases between. The CDR3 contains 13 residues. The CDR3 DNA follows: TGTGCCAGCACCCCTGGCCAGGGAGGCGAGCAGTACTTC. Its translation: CASTPGQGGEQYF.

This chain connects TRBV6-5 to TRBJ2-1; 7 bases agree with TRBD2. V lost 9 bases, J lost 7 bases, and 15 bases stayed unmatched. The CDR3 spans 15 residues. Germline V gene data show CDR1 as MNHEY and CDR2 as SVGAGI. The CDR3 coding sequence is TGTGCCAGTCTGGGGGGGAAAGTAGTGTCGAATGAGCAGTTCTTC. Amino acids: CASLGGKVVSNEQFF.

The genes are TRBV10-2 and TRBJ2-7, with 7 bases aligning to TRBD2. Trimming cost V 11 bases and J 3 bases; bases outside gene matches: 10. Germline V gene sequence: CDR1 WSHSY, CDR2 SAAADI. The CDR3 totals 13 residues. The CDR3, as DNA: TGCGCCGCGCGTACTAGCGACAACTACGAGCAGTACTTC. Its protein is CAARTSDNYEQYF.

V and J are TRBV6-2 or TRBV6-3 and TRBJ2-5; 10 bases map to TRBD2. This CDR3 comprises 14 residues. The germline V gene has CDR1 MNHEY and CDR2 SVGEGT. V gave up 0 bases and J gave up 5 bases; unmatched junction bases: 0. CDR3 loop: CASSYSSGGETQYF. In DNA, the CDR3 is TGTGCCAGCAGTTACTCTAGCGGGGGGGAGACCCAGTACTTC.

The chain couples TRBV7-6 to TRBJ2-3, with D tentatively TRBD2 (6 bases). The CDR3 spans 16 residues. V lost 3 bases to trimming and J lost 0 bases, with 13 bases between them. CDR1 is SGHVS and CDR2 is FNYEAQ in the germline V gene. The chain's CDR3 is CASSFGVAESTDTQYF. In nucleotides, the CDR3 is TGTGCCAGCAGCTTCGGAGTAGCGGAAAGCACAGATACGCAGTATTTT.

This chain links TRBV5-6 with TRBJ1-2; D gene ambiguous. Germline CDR1 and CDR2: SGHDT and YYEEEE. V lost 4 bases, J lost 2 bases, and 12 bases lay in between. This CDR3 spans 14 amino acids. CDR3 bases: TGTGCCAGCAGCGGGCAGGTGCACAACTATGGCTACACCTTC. Encoded protein: CASSGQVHNYGYTF.

The sample holds one count of this clone. The chain employs TRBV7-9 and TRBJ2-2, with 8 bases identical to TRBD2. Germline-derived CDR1 and CDR2 are SEHNR and FQNEAQ (reference sequence). The CDR3 sequence is 16 residues long. The V segment lost 5 bases and the J segment 2 bases; nucleotides outside the gene matches: 7. Here the CDR3 reads CASSHSGGTNTGELFF. In DNA form, the CDR3 reads TGTGCCAGCAGCCACTCGGGGGGGACAAACACCGGGGAGCTGTTTTTT. Variable domain in full (rest from reference TRBV7-9 and TRBJ2-2): DTGVSQNPRHKITKRGQNVTFRCDPISEHNRLYWYRQTLGQGPEFLTYFQNEAQLEKSRLLSDRFSAERPKGSFSTLEIQRTEQGDSAMYLCASSHSGGTNTGELFFGEGSRLTVL.

The chain has TRBV6-5 and TRBJ1-5; D ambiguous. V was cut by 7 bases and J by 4 bases, with 11 bases left in between. The germline CDR1 and CDR2 sequences are MNHEY and SVGAGI. The CDR3 totals 13 residues. The CDR3 nucleotides read TGTGCCAGCATTTTTGGCCCGAATCAGCCCCAGCATTTT. Translated, it gives CASIFGPNQPQHF.

This clone was found once. The chain uses TRBV5-1 and TRBJ1-1; 10 nucleotides match TRBD1. CDR3 length: 15 amino acids. Germline V gene data show CDR1 as SGHRS and CDR2 as YFSETQ. The trim removed 5 bases at V and 6 bases at J, leaving 10 bases unmatched. As DNA, the CDR3 is TGCGCCAGCAGTGGATCTCCGGGACAGGGGTCTGAAGCTTTCTTT. This sequence encodes CASSGSPGQGSEAFF.

The chain recombines TRBV2 with TRBJ2-7; D may be TRBD2 (6 bases). This CDR3 comprises 13 residues. CDR1 and CDR2 (germline): SNHLY, FYNNEI. The V gene lost 7 bases and the J gene lost 6 bases, with 16 bases spanning the gap. The CDR3 sequence: CASKGRRVAEQYF. CDR3 coding DNA: TGTGCCAGCAAGGGGCGGAGGGTAGCCGAGCAGTACTTC.

The chain links TRBV28 to TRBJ1-2; TRBD1 aligns across 7 bases. The V gene's germline CDR1 is MDHEN and CDR2 SYDVKM. This CDR3 contains 13 residues. Germline trimming cut 6 bases from V and 6 bases from J; bases unmatched to any gene: 7. CDR3 in amino acids: CASRPDRVHGYTF. As DNA, the CDR3 is TGTGCCAGCAGACCCGACAGGGTGCATGGCTACACCTTC.

The chain joins TRBV19 to TRBJ1-2; 9 bases align to TRBD1. With V trimmed by 5 bases and J by 0 bases, 10 bases remained unmatched. The CDR3 has 17 residues. Germline V gene data show CDR1 as LNHDA and CDR2 as SQIVND (reference sequence). The CDR3 region is CASSYVVRDRANYGYTF. The CDR3 DNA sequence: TGTGCCAGTAGTTATGTAGTCCGGGACAGGGCTAACTATGGCTACACCTTC.

This chain connects TRBV25-1 to TRBJ1-5, with D tentatively TRBD1 (6 bases). With 2 bases removed from V and 1 base from J, the gap between germline ends came to 6 bases. The germline gives CDR1 MGHDK, CDR2 SYGVNS. The CDR3 covers 14 residues. CDR3 sequence (DNA): TGTGCCAGCAGTGAAGGACAGAGCAATCAGCCCCAGCATTTT. This codes for CASSEGQSNQPQHF.

The chain carries TRBV12-3 or TRBV12-4 and TRBJ2-1; D gene uncertain. This CDR3 spans 13 amino acids. V lost 6 bases, J lost 6 bases, and 12 bases lay in between. CDR3 protein: CASRANSPNEQFF. The DNA of the CDR3 is TGTGCCAGCAGGGCAAACAGCCCCAATGAGCAGTTCTTC.

This chain connects TRBV29-1 to TRBJ1-3; D possibly corresponds to TRBD1 (6 bases). Deletions cut 5 bases from V and 4 bases from J, with 12 bases between. The CDR3 covers 13 residues. The germline CDR1 and CDR2 sequences are SQVTM and ANQGSEA. This CDR3 reads CSVTGMPGNTIYF. The CDR3 DNA is TGCAGCGTTACAGGGATGCCGGGAAACACCATATATTTT. Full variable domain (remainder filled in from reference TRBV29-1 and TRBJ1-3): SAVISQKPSRDICQRGTSLTIQCQVDSQVTMMFWYRQQPGQSLTLIATANQGSEATYESGFVIDKFPISRPNLTFSTLTVSNMSPEDSSIYLCSVTGMPGNTIYFGEGSWLTVV.

This clone was found once. The rearrangement links TRBV30 to TRBJ1-6; the D is unclear. V lost 2 bases and J lost 4, with 3 bases in between. CDR1 GTSNPN and CDR2 SVGIG come from the germline V gene (reference sequence). This CDR3 is 12 amino acids long. DNA of the CDR3: TGTGCCTGGAGTACTTATAATTCACCCCTCCACTTT. It is translated as CAWSTYNSPLHF.

As for this clone: In the same sample, other DNA sequences code for this CDR3. This sequence joins TRBV5-6 and TRBJ2-7; 7 positions agree with TRBD1. This CDR3 comprises 12 residues. The V gene end was trimmed by 4 bases and the J gene end by 4 bases; junction bases not matched to a gene: 2. Germline V gene lookup returns CDR1 SGHDT and CDR2 YYEEEE. The CDR3 nucleotides are TGTGCCAGCAGCAGGACAGGTTACGAGCAGTACTTC. Translated, it gives CASSRTGYEQYF.

This clone was detected only once. The chain couples TRBV15 to TRBJ2-3, with D tentatively TRBD2 (5 bases). V lost 1 base, J lost 2 bases, and 13 bases lay in between. The CDR3 has 16 residues. The germline V gene encodes CDR1 LNHNV and CDR2 YYDKDF (reference sequence). DNA of the CDR3: TGTGCCACCAGCAGAGGGGGAGCGACTTTCACAGATACGCAGTATTTT. It yields the protein CATSRGGATFTDTQYF.

This clone was detected many times. The chain carries TRBV10-3 and TRBJ1-2, with D perhaps TRBD1 (6 bases). V shed 0 bases and J shed 5 bases, with 13 bases lying between them. In germline, CDR1 is ENHRY, CDR2 SYGVKD. CDR3 size: 15 residues. CDR3 sequence reads: CAISESVRGPYGYTF. The CDR3 nucleotides read TGTGCCATCAGTGAGTCCGTCAGGGGCCCTTATGGCTACACCTTC.

The V gene is TRBV27, the J gene TRBJ2-2; 7 positions match TRBD2. Germline lookup yields CDR1 MNHEY and CDR2 SMNVEV (reference sequence). The CDR3 is made up of 18 amino acids. V shed 4 bases and J 1 base; nucleotides not matched to a gene: 12. The CDR3 reads CASSSPGLQTKNTGELFF. The CDR3 DNA is TGTGCCAGCAGTTCACCGGGACTACAGACTAAGAACACCGGGGAGCTGTTTTTT.

The rearrangement uses TRBV6-2 or TRBV6-3 and TRBJ2-3; weak D call: TRBD1 (5 bases). Germline CDR1 MNHEY, CDR2 SVGEGT. Trimming removed 0 bases at V and 1 base at J, with 14 bases between. The CDR3 is 17 amino acids. Here the CDR3 DNA reads TGTGCCAGCAGTTACTCTAAACGGACAAGACGCACAGATACGCAGTATTTT. Encoded protein: CASSYSKRTRRTDTQYF.

This chain connects TRBV5-1 to TRBJ1-3; tentatively, D is TRBD1 (5 bases). V lost 3 bases and J lost 0, with 10 bases in between. CDR1 is SGHRS, CDR2 YFSETQ, per germline. The CDR3 contains 15 residues. For the CDR3, the DNA is TGCGCCAGCAGCTGGGACTTCAGCTCTGGAAACACCATATATTTT. This gives the protein CASSWDFSSGNTIYF.

The chain employs TRBV29-1 and TRBJ1-1; 8 bases align to TRBD1. Trimming removed 6 bases from V and 0 bases from J; junction bases left unmatched: 6. CDR3 length: 14 residues. CDR1 SQVTM and CDR2 ANQGSEA come from the germline V gene. The CDR3 bases are TGCAGCGTCCAGGGGGCGGATTTGAACACTGAAGCTTTCTTT. The encoded protein is CSVQGADLNTEAFF.

The chain carries TRBV14 and TRBJ2-1; perhaps TRBD1 as D (6 bases). Germline values: CDR1 SGHDN, CDR2 FVKESK. This CDR3 is built from 16 residues. The ends were cut back, 2 bases at V and 4 bases at J, with 15 bases in the middle. DNA of the CDR3: TGTGCCAGCAGCCAAATGGGACACAGAAATTACAATGAGCAGTTCTTC. This gives the protein CASSQMGHRNYNEQFF.

The J gene is TRBJ1-1, the V gene TRBV11-2; perhaps TRBD1 as D (6 bases). The V end was cut by 5 bases, the J end by 4 bases, with 20 bases between. Germline V gives CDR1 SGHAT, CDR2 FQNNGV. The CDR3 extends over 16 amino acids. The CDR3 DNA reads as TGTGCCAGCAGCAAGTGGGGGGGCGCTTTGGCCACTGAAGCTTTCTTT. It yields the protein CASSKWGGALATEAFF.

The CDR3: CSATTGNTIYF. CDR3 DNA sequence: TGCAGTGCGACTACAGGAAACACCATATATTTT. The V and J genes are TRBV20-1 and TRBJ1-3; D uncertain. This CDR3 contains 11 residues. Germline V gene lookup returns CDR1 DFQATT and CDR2 SNEGSKA (reference sequence). The ends were cut back, 6 bases at V and 4 bases at J, with 7 bases in the middle.

This chain uses TRBV19 with TRBJ1-5; 9 bases map to TRBD1. The germline V gene has CDR1 LNHDA and CDR2 SQIVND (reference sequence). V dropped 9 bases and J dropped 1; count of bases not matched to a gene: 7. This CDR3 has 15 residues. As DNA, the CDR3 is TGTGCCAGCAACCTACAGGGGGCGAGCAATCAGCCCCAGCATTTT. Translation: CASNLQGASNQPQHF.

The chain joins TRBV28 to TRBJ2-1; D is possibly TRBD2 (5 bases). CDR1 is MDHEN and CDR2 is SYDVKM in the germline V gene. The length of the CDR3 is 11 residues. Trimming stripped 7 bases from V and 10 bases from J, with 11 bases between. The CDR3 DNA reads TGTGCCAGCACCCTAGCCGGGGAGCAGTTCTTC. Its translation is CASTLAGEQFF.

The chain couples TRBV18 to TRBJ1-5, with a tentative D call TRBD1 (6 bases). Trimming left V 1 base short and J 7 bases short, with 11 bases between. CDR3 length: 14 amino acids. Germline V lookup: CDR1 KGHSH, CDR2 LQKENI. The DNA for the CDR3 is TGTGCCAGCTCACCACAGGCAGGGGAACAGCCCCAGCATTTT. This sequence encodes CASSPQAGEQPQHF.

The V call is TRBV6-5, the J call TRBJ1-1; possible D gene TRBD1, 6 bases. Trimming removed 2 bases from V and 6 bases from J, with 13 bases in between. CDR3 size: 14 residues. Germline CDR1 is MNHEY and CDR2 is SVGAGI. The CDR3: CASSYEGDVAEAFF. In DNA, the CDR3 is TGTGCCAGCAGTTACGAGGGGGATGTGGCTGAAGCTTTCTTT.